Detailed here is one T cell receptor (beta chain). Its cognate antigen is unknown. The data are from a study of T cells in narcolepsy. Study overall: Patients with NT1 or NT2 and healthy control donors were enrolled.

Findings and caveats of the study: Autoreactive HCRT-specific and TRIB2-specific clonotypes were marked in same-patient CSF-versus-blood CD4+ comparisons.

V dropped 2 bases and J dropped 10 bases, with 12 bases sitting between them. The CDR3 is 12 residues long. Germline lookup yields CDR1 GTSNPN and CDR2 SVGIG (reference sequence). The data were produced by immunoSEQ multiplex PCR, yet TCRdb's version contains in-frame clones alone and is incomplete. The repertoire holds 15,000 to 17,000 clones, with 85% as singletons. Sample: memory (CD45RA-) CD4+ T cells from blood. The TCR originated in a human donor in good health. This sequence joins TRBV30 and TRBJ2-1; TRBD2 might be the D (5 bases). DNA of the CDR3: TGTGCCTGGAGTCCATATACGGGGGAGCAGTTCTTC. Its protein product is CAWSPYTGEQFF.